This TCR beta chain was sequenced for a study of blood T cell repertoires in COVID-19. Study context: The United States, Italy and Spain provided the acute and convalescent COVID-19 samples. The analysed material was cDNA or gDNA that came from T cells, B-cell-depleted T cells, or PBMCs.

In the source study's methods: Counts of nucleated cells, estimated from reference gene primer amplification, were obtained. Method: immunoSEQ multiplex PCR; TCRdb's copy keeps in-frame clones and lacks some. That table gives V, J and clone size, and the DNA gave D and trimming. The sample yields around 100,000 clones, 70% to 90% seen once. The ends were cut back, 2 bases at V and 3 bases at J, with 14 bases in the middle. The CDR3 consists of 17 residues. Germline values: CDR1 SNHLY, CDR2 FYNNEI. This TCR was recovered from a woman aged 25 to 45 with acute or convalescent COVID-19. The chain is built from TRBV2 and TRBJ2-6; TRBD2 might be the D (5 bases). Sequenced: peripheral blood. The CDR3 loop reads CASSERGPGGGANVLTF. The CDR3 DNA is TGTGCCAGCAGTGAAAGAGGGCCCGGCGGTGGGGCCAACGTCCTGACTTTC.